The 10 T cell receptor beta chains presented below share a single source sample, sequenced in a study of technical replicates of blood from a handful of donors. Only in-frame clones appear in the TCRdb table, and some are missing; sequencing was by immunoSEQ multiplex PCR. This table has roughly 79,000 clones, roughly 77% appearing once. The sequencing input was PBMCs. The source of these receptors is a human donor in good health. Some clones in this sample may be carry-over from other donors' samples.

The chain joins TRBV9 to TRBJ2-2; D is unclear. The V end was cut by 3 bases, the J end by 1 base, with 4 bases between. Germline CDR1 and CDR2: SGDLS and YYNGEE. This CDR3 comprises 13 residues. CDR3 loop: CASSGRNTGELFF. In nucleotides, the CDR3 is TGTGCCAGCAGCGGGAGGAACACCGGGGAGCTGTTTTTT.

V and J are TRBV5-4 and TRBJ2-1; D is possibly TRBD2 (5 bases). CDR1 is SGHNT and CDR2 is YYREEE in the germline V gene (reference sequence). The germline V and J ends were trimmed by 6 bases and 5 bases, with 15 bases remaining between them. This CDR3 spans 14 amino acids. CDR3 coding DNA: TGTGCCAGCACAGGACCGCTCGGGGACAATGAGCAGTTCTTC. Translating gives CASTGPLGDNEQFF.

The V call is TRBV6-5, the J call TRBJ1-5, with D unclear. CDR1 and CDR2 from the germline V gene are MNHEY and SVGAGI. V lost 6 bases and J 2 bases, leaving 8 bases between the germline ends. The CDR3 spans 13 residues. This chain's CDR3 is CASRVRGNQPQHF. In DNA form, the CDR3 reads TGTGCCAGCAGGGTGAGGGGCAATCAGCCCCAGCATTTT.

J is TRBJ1-3 and V is TRBV7-9; 10 bases agree with TRBD1. The CDR3 loop spans 17 amino acids. The J segment lost 2 bases and the V segment lost 3 bases, leaving 7 bases of the junction unmatched. CDR1 is SEHNR, CDR2 FQNEAQ, per germline (reference sequence). The DNA of the CDR3 is TGTGCCAGCAGCTTTCCGGGACAGGGGACGCCTGGAAACACCATATATTTT. The encoded protein is CASSFPGQGTPGNTIYF.

The CDR3 bases are TGCGCCAGCAGCTTCGAGTTTAACACTGAAGCTTTCTTT. Protein: CASSFEFNTEAFF. This chain links TRBV5-1 with TRBJ1-1; D is unresolved. Germline V CDR1 and CDR2: SGHRS, YFSETQ. The CDR3 covers 13 residues. V lost 2 bases to trimming and J lost 2 bases, with 7 bases between them.

V usage is TRBV7-9 and J usage is TRBJ2-3, with D tentatively TRBD1 (6 bases). This CDR3 spans 15 amino acids. V was clipped by 0 bases and J by 4 bases, with 11 bases between them. The V gene's germline CDR1 is SEHNR and CDR2 FQNEAQ (reference sequence). CDR3 sequence (DNA): TGTGCCAGCAGCTTAGCGTTTGGGGGCGCAGATACGCAGTATTTT. Its translation: CASSLAFGGADTQYF. Supplemented by reference TRBV7-9 and TRBJ2-3, the full variable domain reads DTGVSQNPRHKITKRGQNVTFRCDPISEHNRLYWYRQTLGQGPEFLTYFQNEAQLEKSRLLSDRFSAERPKGSFSTLEIQRTEQGDSAMYLCASSLAFGGADTQYFGPGTRLTVL.

The J gene is TRBJ1-2, the V gene TRBV27, with 7 bases fitting TRBD1. CDR1 and CDR2 (germline): MNHEY, SMNVEV (reference sequence). V shed 10 bases and J 5 bases; nucleotides not matched to a gene: 10. CDR3 size: 13 residues. CDR3 sequence (DNA): TGTGCCACCAGGAAAGGGGGCCCTTATGGCTACACCTTC. It is translated as CATRKGGPYGYTF.

This sequence joins TRBV7-9 and TRBJ2-7, with a weak D call TRBD2 (6 bases). Germline assignment: CDR1 SEHNR and CDR2 FQNEAQ (reference sequence). The ends were cut back, 2 bases at V and 2 bases at J, with 25 bases in the middle. The CDR3 extends over 19 amino acids. The CDR3 is CASSLFPAPQAGQTYEQYF. CDR3 nucleotide sequence: TGTGCCAGCAGCTTATTCCCCGCCCCCCAGGCGGGGCAAACCTACGAGCAGTACTTC.

The gene calls are TRBV5-1 and TRBJ2-7; D is unresolved. V gave up 0 bases and J gave up 5 bases, with 6 bases separating them. The CDR3 extends over 12 amino acids. Germline CDR1 reads SGHRS; CDR2 reads YFSETQ. In DNA, the CDR3 is TGCGCCAGCAGCTTGGCGGTGAACGAGCAGTACTTC. Amino acids: CASSLAVNEQYF.

This clone was counted a single time. V and J are TRBV6-5 and TRBJ1-1, with 7 bases aligning to TRBD1. Germline-derived CDR1 and CDR2 are MNHEY and SVGAGI. The V segment lost 5 bases and the J segment 3 bases; nucleotides outside the gene matches: 3. The CDR3 has 13 amino acids. The DNA for the CDR3 is TGTGCCAGCAGTCCCAGGGGGGACACTGAAGCTTTCTTT. Its protein product is CASSPRGDTEAFF.